One and the same sample provided the 10 T cell receptor beta chains below, sequenced in a study of memory CD4+ T cells and cytomegalovirus serostatus. Assay: immunoSEQ multiplex PCR; the TCRdb copy retains only in-frame clones and omits some. The sample consists of just over 40,000 clones, around 79% of them appearing once. Single viable CD3+CD4+CD8-CD45RO+ cells were sorted as the memory CD4+ T cells. The sequenced sample was memory CD4+ T cells from blood. Every receptor here comes from an adult in good health and CMV-seronegative.

This rearrangement joins TRBV10-2 to TRBJ2-7; 9 nucleotides align to TRBD2. This CDR3 contains 16 residues. The V and J ends lost 1 base and 3 bases, in that order; junction bases with no gene match: 7. Germline CDR1 reads WSHSY; CDR2 reads SAAADI. The CDR3 DNA follows: TGCGCCAGCAGTGAGTACGAGCGGGGGGCCCTCTACGAGCAGTACTTC. It translates to CASSEYERGALYEQYF.

The chain has TRBV19 and TRBJ1-2; D possibly corresponds to TRBD1 (5 bases). Trimming removed 3 bases from V and 2 bases from J, with 19 bases in between. This CDR3 is built from 17 residues. Germline V lookup: CDR1 LNHDA, CDR2 SQIVND (reference sequence). The CDR3 sequence: CASSINWPGTGNYGYTF. The DNA of the CDR3 is TGTGCCAGTAGTATCAATTGGCCCGGGACTGGAAACTATGGCTACACCTTC. Drawing the rest from reference TRBV19 and TRBJ1-2, the complete variable domain is DGGITQSPKYLFRKEGQNVTLSCEQNLNHDAMYWYRQDPGQGLRLIYYSQIVNDFQKGDIAEGYSVSREKKESFPLTVTSAQKNPTAFYLCASSINWPGTGNYGYTFGSGTRLTVV.

There are a few counts of this clone. CDR3 in DNA: TGTGCCAGCAGCTTAGTGAGGACTGAAGCTTTCTTT. Translating it yields CASSLVRTEAFF. J is TRBJ1-1 and V is TRBV7-9; no reliable D call. Trimming left V 1 base short and J 5 bases short, with 5 bases between. This CDR3 has 12 residues. Germline CDR1 and CDR2: SEHNR and FQNEAQ (reference sequence).

This clone was detected once. The chain uses TRBV30 and TRBJ1-3; 9 bases are shared with TRBD1. V trimming: 2 bases; J trimming: 8 bases; junction bases outside the gene matches: 7. Germline V gene lookup returns CDR1 GTSNPN and CDR2 SVGIG (reference sequence). CDR3 size: 14 residues. CDR3 loop: CAWSQGQGAYTIYF. Written as DNA, the CDR3 is TGTGCCTGGAGTCAGGGACAGGGAGCTTACACCATATATTTT.

The chain joins TRBV7-7 to TRBJ2-7, with 10 positions matching TRBD1. J lost 3 bases, V lost 5 bases, and 7 bases had no gene match. This CDR3 is 15 amino acids long. From germline, CDR1 is SSHAT and CDR2 FNYEAQ (reference sequence). The CDR3 region is CASSHSDRGDYEQYF. CDR3 DNA: TGTGCCAGCAGCCACTCGGACAGGGGGGACTACGAGCAGTACTTC.

The rearrangement links TRBV15 to TRBJ1-6, with 10 bases identical to TRBD1. Germline CDR1 and CDR2: LNHNV and YYDKDF (reference sequence). Unmatched junction bases numbered 6, after V lost 2 bases and J lost 8 bases. This CDR3 comprises 16 residues. The CDR3 DNA reads as TGTGCCACCAGCAGAACTTCTGGGACAGGGGATTCACCCCTCCACTTT. This sequence encodes CATSRTSGTGDSPLHF.

This chain joins TRBV9 and TRBJ1-4; D uncertain. Trimming cost V 0 bases and J 0 bases, with 9 bases left between them. CDR1 and CDR2 (germline): SGDLS, YYNGEE. The CDR3 is made up of 16 amino acids. The CDR3 spells CASSVGQEPTNEKLFF. Here the CDR3 DNA reads TGTGCCAGCAGCGTAGGACAAGAACCAACTAATGAAAAACTGTTTTTT. The full variable domain, in which reference TRBV9 and TRBJ1-4 provide the parts outside the CDR3, is DSGVTQTPKHLITATGQRVTLRCSPRSGDLSVYWYQQSLDQGLQFLIQYYNGEERAKGNILERFSAQQFPDLHSELNLSSLELGDSALYFCASSVGQEPTNEKLFFGSGTQLSVL.

The chain combines TRBV6-5 with TRBJ1-4, with a possible D match to TRBD1 (5 bases). Deletions cut 0 bases from V and 10 bases from J, with 15 bases between. The CDR3 totals 15 residues. CDR1 and CDR2 (germline): MNHEY, SVGAGI. The CDR3 sequence: CASSYSSGGEAKLFF. CDR3 DNA: TGTGCCAGCAGTTACTCGAGCGGGGGTGAGGCAAAACTGTTTTTT.

The rearrangement uses TRBV5-1 and TRBJ1-6; TRBD1 matches at 8 bases. The CDR3 contains 14 residues. The germline V gene encodes CDR1 SGHRS and CDR2 YFSETQ. V shed 4 bases, J shed 8 bases, and the junction held 5 bases outside the gene matches. The CDR3 nucleotides are TGCGCCAGCAGCACAGGGGGAGTGGATTCACCCCTCCACTTT. Protein sequence: CASSTGGVDSPLHF.

The rearrangement links TRBV7-2 to TRBJ2-2; TRBD2 might be the D (7 bases). V was shortened by 6 bases and J by 5 bases, with 16 bases between the two germline ends. The CDR3 is 15 amino acids. Germline CDR1 reads SGHTA; CDR2 reads FQGNSA. The CDR3 nucleotides read TGTGCCAGCAGGCCGGCGGGGGCGTCGACCGGGGAGCTGTTTTTT. It is translated as CASRPAGASTGELFF.